The 10 T cell receptor beta chains below come from one sample, sequenced in a study of CD8+ T cells in alopecia areata. Treatment meaning: oral pan-JAK inhibitor, 5-10 mg twice daily. RNA extraction was followed by reverse transcription into cDNA, which acted as the sequencing template. Sequenced by immunoSEQ multiplex PCR; TCRdb stores in-frame clones only, minus some. The sample carries 75,000 to 80,000 clones, 60% to 70% recorded once. The sample in question was CD8+ T cells sorted from blood, obtained at week 24, from a patient treated with tofacitinib. These receptors were collected from a human donor with alopecia areata.

This sequence joins TRBV7-3 and TRBJ1-2; tentatively, D is TRBD1 (5 bases). The CDR3 spans 12 residues. Germline loops: CDR1 SGHTA, CDR2 FQGTGA. V lost 6 bases and J 10 bases, leaving 15 bases between the germline ends. The CDR3 is CASSPPGGDYTF. CDR3 DNA: TGTGCCAGCAGTCCCCCGGGGGGAGACTACACCTTC.

J is TRBJ1-2 and V is TRBV27; D gene uncertain. The V gene lost 3 bases and the J gene lost 2 bases, with 7 bases spanning the gap. Germline CDR1 is MNHEY and CDR2 is SMNVEV (reference sequence). This CDR3 is built from 13 residues. The chain's CDR3 is CASSFAGNYGYTF. Here the CDR3 DNA reads TGTGCCAGCAGTTTTGCGGGAAACTATGGCTACACCTTC.

This clone was detected a few times. V usage is TRBV10-3 and J usage is TRBJ1-2; TRBD1 aligns across 11 bases. J gave up 6 bases and V 2 bases, and 5 bases lay outside the gene matches. The CDR3 extends over 15 amino acids. Per the germline V gene, CDR1 is ENHRY and CDR2 is SYGVKD. As DNA, the CDR3 is TGTGCCATCAGTGAGGGACAGGGGGCGCGAGATGGCTACACCTTC. As protein: CAISEGQGARDGYTF.

This clone was counted once. The V and J genes are TRBV7-9 and TRBJ2-1; no clear D gene. The CDR3 consists of 12 residues. Germline CDR1 is SEHNR and CDR2 is FQNEAQ (reference sequence). The V end lost 5 bases, the J end lost 8 bases, and 10 bases lay between the germline ends. The CDR3 loop reads CASSKIPDEQFF. CDR3 bases: TGTGCCAGCAGCAAGATCCCCGATGAGCAGTTCTTC.

This sequence joins TRBV11-2 and TRBJ2-3; 8 bases fit TRBD2. The CDR3 covers 14 residues. Germline-derived CDR1 and CDR2 are SGHAT and FQNNGV. V gave up 5 bases and J gave up 4 bases; unmatched junction bases: 5. The CDR3 region is CASSQRERSDTQYF. The DNA of the CDR3 is TGTGCCAGCAGCCAGCGGGAGAGATCAGATACGCAGTATTTT.

The chain combines TRBV7-9 with TRBJ2-4, with TRBD1 matching over 8 bases. Germline assignment: CDR1 SEHNR and CDR2 FQNEAQ (reference sequence). Trimming took 4 bases from V and 9 from J; bases not matched to a gene: 14. The CDR3 is 16 residues long. This CDR3 reads CASSSRDRGPRGIQYF. CDR3 DNA: TGTGCCAGCAGCTCCCGTGACAGGGGCCCCAGGGGCATTCAGTACTTC. Full variable domain (remainder filled in from reference TRBV7-9 and TRBJ2-4): DTGVSQNPRHKITKRGQNVTFRCDPISEHNRLYWYRQTLGQGPEFLTYFQNEAQLEKSRLLSDRFSAERPKGSFSTLEIQRTEQGDSAMYLCASSSRDRGPRGIQYFGAGTRLSVL.

The chain employs TRBV27 and TRBJ2-6, with D unresolved. The CDR3 is 20 amino acids. Trimming shortened V by 3 bases and J by 0 bases, and 21 bases separated the two germline ends. Germline CDR1 is MNHEY and CDR2 is SMNVEV (reference sequence). The CDR3 protein is CASSFGFGLAGPSGANVLTF. DNA of the CDR3: TGTGCCAGCAGTTTCGGCTTTGGGTTGGCAGGACCCTCTGGGGCCAACGTCCTGACTTTC.

This clone was counted a few times. The V gene is TRBV6-4, the J gene TRBJ2-3; 9 bases are a match to TRBD2. This CDR3 contains 16 residues. Trimming at V came to 0 bases and at J to 1 base, leaving 2 bases not matched to a gene. CDR1 and CDR2 (germline): MRHNA, SNTAGT. The CDR3 bases are TGTGCCAGCAGTGACTCGCGGGGGGGTGGCACAGATACGCAGTATTTT. This sequence encodes CASSDSRGGGTDTQYF.

The chain combines TRBV7-9 with TRBJ2-3; the D gene is possibly TRBD2 (6 bases). V was clipped by 3 bases and J by 4 bases, with 8 bases between them. Looked up from germline, CDR1 is SEHNR and CDR2 is FQNEAQ (reference sequence). The CDR3 is 13 residues long. DNA of the CDR3: TGTGCCAGCAGCTTTCCTAGCGCAGATACGCAGTATTTT. Translation gives CASSFPSADTQYF.

The chain couples TRBV29-1 to TRBJ2-1, with D uncertain. The V gene's germline CDR1 is SQVTM and CDR2 ANQGSEA. Trimming removed 2 bases at V and 8 bases at J, with 7 bases between. There are 11 residues in the CDR3. The CDR3 DNA sequence: TGCAGCGTTGAACAAGGGTATGAGCAGTTCTTC. Amino acids: CSVEQGYEQFF.